This TCR beta chain appears in the sequencing data of a study of shared clonotypes between healthy human individuals (dated by TCRdb to 2020 to 2022). For context, the study as a whole: Three men and a couple of women, aged 18 to 49 years, made up the cohort. For each donor, three plates each were used for CD4 naive and CD4 memory, two plates were used for CD8 naive, and one plate was used for CD8 memory. To increase sequencing depth and limit assay-specific biases, TCR repertoire library preparation and sequencing were carried out by different laboratories using diverse techniques. To estimate repertoire size and how much clonotypes are shared between individuals, the study performed deep sequencing of blood TCR repertoires from 4 to 6 healthy adults. Per donor, leukapheresis produced somewhere between about 0.94 and 9.5 billion PBMCs.

Measured from the cysteine to the phenylalanine, the CDR3 is 17 residues long. Here the CDR3 DNA is all that survives: 51 bases in frame from base 1. The germline V gene (reference sequence) gives CDR1 as SEHNR and CDR2 as FQNEAQ. Trimming takes 5 bases off V and 3 bases off J; junction bases not matched to a gene: 14. TCR CDR3 regions were amplified from genomic DNA by multiplex PCR using the deep immunoSEQ assay. For each cell subset, the extracted genomic DNA was distributed evenly across all wells of several immunoSEQ 96-well plates, and each plate served as one replicate. For sorted subsets, approximately 190 ng of genomic DNA, equivalent to 30,000 or so T cell genomes, went into each replicate PCR. Purified libraries were measured with a Qubit 3.0 fluorometer, size-checked on a Bioanalyzer 2100, and measured again with the KAPA Library Quantification kit. Each immunoSEQ 96-well plate was sequenced on its own single-read 150-cycle Illumina NextSeq 550 flow cell. In the source study's methods: Because only junctional sequences without quality scores were contained in the immunoSEQ output, filtering matching that applied to full-length reads could not be performed. Sequences were annotated with PyIR, a Python wrapper for IgBLAST v1.9, and V/J genes and CDR3 were assigned using IMGT germline references. Reads were filtered out if the reads had weak V/J assignments (E-value above 1e-6), no CDR3, stop codons, out-of-frame junctions, or ambiguous translated residues. V3J clonotypes were defined by identical inferred V gene, J gene, and CDR3 amino acid sequence. Percentage overlap between repertoires was calculated by dividing the number of shared unique clonotypes by the size of the smaller repertoire. Three approaches were used to assess repertoire richness: RTK rarefaction, the Chao1 estimator, and Recon v2.1 estimates of unobserved clonotypes. For all TCRbeta clonotypes obtained by the gDNA method from a few donors, generation probabilities were computed with OLGA. The immuneACCESS repertoire file appears here via TCRdb, limited to in-frame rearrangements. These files lack a portion of the clones; in checked studies, under half of the deficit traces to unresolved V genes, and the cause of the others is not known. For V, J and clone size, that table is used; D and trimming come from the DNA. Within this sample are approximately 1,000,000 clones, with around 82% of them counted one time only. 0.52% of the sample is taken by the ten largest.

The donors were healthy, HIV-negative adults who had no recently reported acute infections or vaccinations. Only Caucasian adults living in Nashville, Tennessee, USA were represented among the donors. Magnetic negative selection was used to enrich CD4+ T cells, after which naive cells were positively selected on CD45RA and the negative fraction became the memory subset. Blood was collected by leukapheresis, and PBMCs were isolated by Ficoll-Histopaque density gradient centrifugation and then cryopreserved in liquid nitrogen vapor phase. Analytical flow cytometry was used to check the purity and quantity of each magnetically sorted T cell population. Genomic DNA was isolated from each sorted fraction and quantified by UV absorbance on a Nanodrop 2000c. To note about this clone: No antigen is known for it. No much larger clone is present one base from it, and per-base qualities are unavailable.

Overall study results and their limits: Based on pairwise subsampling, the degree of clonotype sharing among donors was expected to be affected by sequencing depth. Because the study included only a small number of donors, the genetic and exposure-history diversity represented was limited. When several donors were compared, the shared fraction of clonotypes was around 5.1% for naive CD4, more than 3% for naive CD8, 2.3% for memory CD4, and around 0.4% for memory CD8. Sampling was limited to blood, and TCR repertoires in tissue likely differ from TCR repertoires in blood. Naive subsets generally had larger estimated clonotype richness than memory subsets did. Compared with non-shared clonotypes, the clonotypes found in all four sorted-subset donors had higher generation probabilities. Incomplete sequencing was indicated by rarefaction of sorted-subset datasets, despite the large sequencing depth.

The V gene is TRBV7-9 and the J gene is TRBJ2-7, and 9 bases in between align with TRBD2. The TCR sequence derives from a young man in good health. Some clones in this sample may be carry-over from other donors' samples. The material sequenced was memory CD4+ T cells from PBMCs. According to the study, the label for this sample's cell subset or site signals: CD45RA-negative fraction. The DNA sequence is TGTGCCAGCAGCGGTGGGGAACTAGCGGGCCCTCACTACGAGCAGTACTTC. Its protein reads: CASSGGELAGPHYEQYF.